These T cell receptor beta chains were read from a single sample in a study of blood T cell repertoires in COVID-19. Measured with immunoSEQ multiplex PCR; TCRdb has only the in-frame clones, and not every one. The table shows about 150,000 clones, with around 79% occurring only once. Material for sequencing was peripheral blood. The receptors were gathered from a man older than 75 with acute or convalescent COVID-19. Both conserved end residues are trimmed from each CDR3. The D gene is left open where the match is weak.

j_call d_call v_call cdr3_aa
TRBJ1-6 - TRBV6-5 ASSLQGNNSPLH
TRBJ2-5 - TRBV10-3 AISAGGSETQY
TRBJ2-1 - TRBV7-2 ASLDRLYNEQF
TRBJ1-4 - TRBV19 ASSEVIQEKLF
TRBJ2-1 - TRBV7-3 ASSRPGGEQF
TRBJ2-1 TRBD2 TRBV4-2 ASSHPGGSGNEQF
TRBJ2-5 TRBD2 TRBV11-2 ASSLGLAGQETQY
TRBJ1-1 - TRBV6-2/TRBV6-3 ASSLGQNTEAF
TRBJ1-2 - TRBV5-6 ASSLSADKGYYGYT
TRBJ1-4 TRBD1 TRBV19 ASRLRGPGEKLF
TRBJ2-1 - TRBV10-1 ASSESFSTSSYNEQF
TRBJ2-3 TRBD1 TRBV5-1 ASSSYRGADTQY
TRBJ1-1 - TRBV11-2 ASSLVSQYTNEAF